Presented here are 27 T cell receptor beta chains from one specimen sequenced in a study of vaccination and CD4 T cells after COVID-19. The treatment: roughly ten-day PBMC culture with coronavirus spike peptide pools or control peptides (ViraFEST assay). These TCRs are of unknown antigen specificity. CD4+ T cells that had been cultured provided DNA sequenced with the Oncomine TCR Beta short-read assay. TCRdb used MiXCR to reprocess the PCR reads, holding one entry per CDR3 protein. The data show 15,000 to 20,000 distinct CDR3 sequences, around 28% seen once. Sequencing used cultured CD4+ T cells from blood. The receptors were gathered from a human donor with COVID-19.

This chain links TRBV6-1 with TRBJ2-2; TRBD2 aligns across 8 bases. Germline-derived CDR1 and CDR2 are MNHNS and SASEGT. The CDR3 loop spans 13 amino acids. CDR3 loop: CARGAENTGELFF. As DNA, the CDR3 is TGTGCGCGGGGGGCAGAAAACACCGGGGAGCTGTTTTTT.

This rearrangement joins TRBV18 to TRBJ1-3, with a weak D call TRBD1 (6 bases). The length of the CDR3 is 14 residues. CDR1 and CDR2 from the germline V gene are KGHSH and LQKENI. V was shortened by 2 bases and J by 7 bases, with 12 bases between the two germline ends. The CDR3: CASSPSGAVNTIYF. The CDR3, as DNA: TGTGCCAGCTCACCATCGGGGGCTGTGAACACCATATATTTT.

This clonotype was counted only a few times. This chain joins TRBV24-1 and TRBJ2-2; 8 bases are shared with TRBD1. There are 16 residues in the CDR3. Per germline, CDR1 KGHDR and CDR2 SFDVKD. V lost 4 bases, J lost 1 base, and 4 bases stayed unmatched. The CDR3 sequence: CATSDAGTGNTGELFF. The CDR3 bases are TGTGCCACCAGTGACGCCGGGACAGGGAACACCGGGGAGCTGTTTTTT.

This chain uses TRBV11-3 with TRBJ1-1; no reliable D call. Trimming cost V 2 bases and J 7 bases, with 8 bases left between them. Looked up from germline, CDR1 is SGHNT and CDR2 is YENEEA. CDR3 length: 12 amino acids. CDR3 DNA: TGTGCCAGCAGCTTACGGTCAATTGAAGCTTTCTTT. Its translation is CASSLRSIEAFF.

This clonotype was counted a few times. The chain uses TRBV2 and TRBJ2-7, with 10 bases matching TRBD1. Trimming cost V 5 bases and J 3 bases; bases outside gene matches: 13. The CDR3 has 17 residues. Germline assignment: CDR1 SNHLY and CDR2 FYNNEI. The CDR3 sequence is CASSKPGQGTTVYEQYF. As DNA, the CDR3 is TGTGCCAGCAGTAAACCGGGACAGGGGACCACAGTCTACGAGCAGTACTTC.

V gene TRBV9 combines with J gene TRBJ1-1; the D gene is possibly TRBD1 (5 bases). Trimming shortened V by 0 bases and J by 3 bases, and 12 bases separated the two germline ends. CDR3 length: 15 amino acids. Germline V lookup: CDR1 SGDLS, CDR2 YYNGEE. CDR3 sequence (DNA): TGTGCCAGCAGCGTAGCTGGCAGGGAGGACACTGAAGCTTTCTTT. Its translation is CASSVAGREDTEAFF.

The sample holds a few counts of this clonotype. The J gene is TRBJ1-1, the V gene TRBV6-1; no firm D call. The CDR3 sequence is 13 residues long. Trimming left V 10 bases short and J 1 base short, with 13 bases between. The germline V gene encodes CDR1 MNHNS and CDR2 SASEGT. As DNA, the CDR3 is TGTGCCACCCATCTACCGGGGAACACTGAAGCTTTCTTT. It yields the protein CATHLPGNTEAFF.

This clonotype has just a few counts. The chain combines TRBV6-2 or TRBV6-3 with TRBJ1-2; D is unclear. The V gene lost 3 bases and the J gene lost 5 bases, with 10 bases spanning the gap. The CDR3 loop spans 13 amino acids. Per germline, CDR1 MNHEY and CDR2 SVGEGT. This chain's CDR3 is CASSYDGDYGYTF. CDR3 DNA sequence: TGTGCCAGCAGTTATGACGGGGATTATGGCTACACCTTC.

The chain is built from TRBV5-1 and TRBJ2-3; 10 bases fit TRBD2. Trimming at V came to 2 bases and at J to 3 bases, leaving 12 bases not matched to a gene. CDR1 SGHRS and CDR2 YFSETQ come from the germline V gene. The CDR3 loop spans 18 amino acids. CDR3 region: CASSFGTSAGRATDTQYF. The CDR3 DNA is TGCGCCAGCAGCTTTGGGACTAGCGCAGGGCGGGCGACAGATACGCAGTATTTT.

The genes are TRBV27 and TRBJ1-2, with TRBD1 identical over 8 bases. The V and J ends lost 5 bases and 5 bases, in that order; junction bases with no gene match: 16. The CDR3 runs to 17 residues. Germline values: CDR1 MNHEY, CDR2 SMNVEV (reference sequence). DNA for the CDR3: TGTGCCAGCAGTACTAGATTCCTGGACAGGGTGGGGTATGGCTACACCTTC. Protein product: CASSTRFLDRVGYGYTF.

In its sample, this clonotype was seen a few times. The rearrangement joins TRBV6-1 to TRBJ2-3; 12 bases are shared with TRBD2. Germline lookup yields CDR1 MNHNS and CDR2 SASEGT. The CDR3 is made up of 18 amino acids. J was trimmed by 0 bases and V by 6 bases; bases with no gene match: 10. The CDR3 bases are TGTGCCAGCAGCCGGGGGCTAGCGGGGGGGTTGAGCACAGATACGCAGTATTTT. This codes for CASSRGLAGGLSTDTQYF.

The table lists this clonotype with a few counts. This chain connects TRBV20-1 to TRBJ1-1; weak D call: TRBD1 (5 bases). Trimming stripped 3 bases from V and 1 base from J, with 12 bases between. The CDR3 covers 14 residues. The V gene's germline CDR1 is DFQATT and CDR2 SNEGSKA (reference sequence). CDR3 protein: CSARGGGGNTEAFF. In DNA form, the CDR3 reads TGCAGTGCTAGGGGGGGAGGAGGGAACACTGAAGCTTTCTTT.

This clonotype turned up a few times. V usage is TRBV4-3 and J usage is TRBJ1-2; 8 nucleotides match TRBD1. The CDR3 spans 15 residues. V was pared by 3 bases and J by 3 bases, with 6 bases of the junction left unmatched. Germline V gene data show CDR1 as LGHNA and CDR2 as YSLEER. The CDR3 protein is CASSQADRGDYGYTF. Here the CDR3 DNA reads TGCGCCAGCAGCCAGGCCGACAGGGGTGACTATGGCTACACCTTC.

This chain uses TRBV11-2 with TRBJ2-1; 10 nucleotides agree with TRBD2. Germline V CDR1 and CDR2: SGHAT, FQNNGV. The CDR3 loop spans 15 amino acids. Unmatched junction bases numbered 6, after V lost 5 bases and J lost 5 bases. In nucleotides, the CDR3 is TGTGCCAGCAGCACACCCACTAGCGGGGACAATGAGCAGTTCTTC. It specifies CASSTPTSGDNEQFF.

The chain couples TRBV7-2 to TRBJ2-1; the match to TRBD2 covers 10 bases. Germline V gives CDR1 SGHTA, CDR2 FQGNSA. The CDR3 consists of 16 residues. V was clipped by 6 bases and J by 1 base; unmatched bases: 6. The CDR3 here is CASSSLAGGSYNEQFF. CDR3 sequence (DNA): TGTGCCAGCAGTTCATTAGCGGGGGGATCCTACAATGAGCAGTTCTTC. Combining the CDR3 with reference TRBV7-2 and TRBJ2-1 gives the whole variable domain GAGVSQSPSNKVTEKGKDVELRCDPISGHTALYWYRQSLGQGLEFLIYFQGNSAPDKSGLPSDRFSAERTGGSVSTLTIQRTQQEDSAVYLCASSSLAGGSYNEQFFGPGTRLTVL.

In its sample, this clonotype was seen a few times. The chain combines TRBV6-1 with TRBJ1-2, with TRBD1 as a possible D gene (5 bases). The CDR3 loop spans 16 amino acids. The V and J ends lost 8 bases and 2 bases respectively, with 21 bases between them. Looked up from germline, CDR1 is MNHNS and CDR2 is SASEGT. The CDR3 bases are TGTGCCAGCTTCCAACTCTCTCCCGGGGGGAACTATGGCTACACCTTC. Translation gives CASFQLSPGGNYGYTF.

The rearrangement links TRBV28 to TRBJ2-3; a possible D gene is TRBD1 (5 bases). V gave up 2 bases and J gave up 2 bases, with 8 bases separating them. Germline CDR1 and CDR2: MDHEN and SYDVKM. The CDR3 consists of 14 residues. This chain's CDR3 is CASSLTGFTDTQYF. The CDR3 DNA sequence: TGTGCCAGCAGTTTAACAGGATTCACAGATACGCAGTATTTT.

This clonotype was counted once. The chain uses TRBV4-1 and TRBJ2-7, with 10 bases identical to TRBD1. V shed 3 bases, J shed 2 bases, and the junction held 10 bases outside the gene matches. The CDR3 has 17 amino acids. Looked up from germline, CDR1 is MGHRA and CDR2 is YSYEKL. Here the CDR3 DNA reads TGCGCCAGCAGCCATCAAAGAACCGGGACAGGGGCCTACGAGCAGTACTTC. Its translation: CASSHQRTGTGAYEQYF.

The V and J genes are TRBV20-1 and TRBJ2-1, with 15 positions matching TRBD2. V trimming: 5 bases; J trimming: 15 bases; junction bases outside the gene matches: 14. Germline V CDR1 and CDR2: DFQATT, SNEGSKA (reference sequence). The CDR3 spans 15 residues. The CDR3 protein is CSAGEGTSGGLSRFF. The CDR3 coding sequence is TGCAGTGCTGGGGAGGGGACTAGCGGGGGGCTATCGCGGTTCTTC.

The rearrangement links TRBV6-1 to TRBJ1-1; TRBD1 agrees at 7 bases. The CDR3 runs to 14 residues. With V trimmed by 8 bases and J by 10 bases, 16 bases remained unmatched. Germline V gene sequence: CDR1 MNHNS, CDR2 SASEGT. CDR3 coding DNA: TGTGCCAGCGGACCTCCCCTTGACAGGGTTGGAGCTTTCTTT. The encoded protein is CASGPPLDRVGAFF.

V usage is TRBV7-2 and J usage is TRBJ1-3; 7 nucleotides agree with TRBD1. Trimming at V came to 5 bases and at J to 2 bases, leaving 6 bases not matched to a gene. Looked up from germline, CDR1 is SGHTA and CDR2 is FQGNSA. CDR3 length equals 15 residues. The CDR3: CASSPDRVTGNTIYF. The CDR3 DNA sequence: TGTGCCAGCAGCCCCGACAGGGTTACTGGAAACACCATATATTTT.

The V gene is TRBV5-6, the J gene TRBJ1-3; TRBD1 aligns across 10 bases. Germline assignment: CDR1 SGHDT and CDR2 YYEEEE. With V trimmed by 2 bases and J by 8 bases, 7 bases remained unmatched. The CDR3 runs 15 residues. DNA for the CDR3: TGTGCCAGCAGCTTCCAGAGGGACAGGGGTTACACCATATATTTT. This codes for CASSFQRDRGYTIYF.

The CDR3 protein is CASSQFFLQGGEDGYTF. In DNA, the CDR3 is TGCGCCAGCAGCCAGTTTTTCTTACAGGGGGGAGAGGATGGCTACACCTTC. This chain uses TRBV4-1 with TRBJ1-2; 8 nucleotides align to TRBD1. Trimming cost V 3 bases and J 6 bases; bases outside gene matches: 15. Germline lookup yields CDR1 MGHRA and CDR2 YSYEKL. This CDR3 region has 17 residues.

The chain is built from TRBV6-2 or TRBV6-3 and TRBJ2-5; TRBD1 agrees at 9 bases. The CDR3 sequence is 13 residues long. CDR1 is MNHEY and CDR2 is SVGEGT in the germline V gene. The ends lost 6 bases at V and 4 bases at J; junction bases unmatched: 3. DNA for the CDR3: TGTGCCAGCAGACGGGACAGGGTAGAGACCCAGTACTTC. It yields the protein CASRRDRVETQYF.

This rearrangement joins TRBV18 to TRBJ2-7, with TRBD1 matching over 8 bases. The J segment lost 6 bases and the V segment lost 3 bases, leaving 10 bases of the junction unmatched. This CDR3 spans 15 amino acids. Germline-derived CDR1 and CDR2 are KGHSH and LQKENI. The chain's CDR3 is CASSPLQGDSLEQYF. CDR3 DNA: TGTGCCAGCTCACCCTTACAGGGGGATTCTCTCGAGCAGTACTTC.

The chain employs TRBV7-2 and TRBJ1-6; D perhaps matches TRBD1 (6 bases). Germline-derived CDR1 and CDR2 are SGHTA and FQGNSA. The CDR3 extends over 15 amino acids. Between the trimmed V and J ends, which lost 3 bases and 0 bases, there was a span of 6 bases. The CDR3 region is CASSLGHSYNSPLHF. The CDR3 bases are TGTGCCAGCAGCTTGGGACACTCCTATAATTCACCCCTCCACTTT.

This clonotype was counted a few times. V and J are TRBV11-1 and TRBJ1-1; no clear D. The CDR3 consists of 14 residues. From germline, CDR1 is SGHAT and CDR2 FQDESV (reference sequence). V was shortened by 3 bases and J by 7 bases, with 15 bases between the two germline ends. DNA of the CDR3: TGTGCCAGCAGCTTCGATGGTGGAAAGGGTGAAGCTTTCTTT. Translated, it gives CASSFDGGKGEAFF. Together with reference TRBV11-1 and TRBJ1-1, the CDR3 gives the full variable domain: EAEVAQSPRYKITEKSQAVAFWCDPISGHATLYWYRQILGQGPELLVQFQDESVVDDSQLPKDRFSAERLKGVDSTLKIQPAELGDSAMYLCASSFDGGKGEAFFGQGTRLTVV.